This entry features one T cell receptor (beta chain) sequence. No antigen is known for it. This entry comes from a study of CD8 T cells in ankylosing spondylitis. Germline V gene data show CDR1 as SGHRS and CDR2 as YFSETQ. The CDR3 totals 16 residues. Trimming removed 1 base at V and 4 bases at J, with 17 bases between. TCRdb independently ran MiXCR on the 5' RACE reads; one entry per CDR3 protein. Altogether over 400,000 distinct CDR3 sequences are present, roughly a quarter being singletons, with the ten largest covering 0.89%. Study-level points and caveats: Ankylosing spondylitis blood seemed to carry a telltale TCR beta motif made of several highly homologous variants. CD8+ by phenotype, disease-linked clones were relatively rare in peripheral blood.

V is TRBV5-1 and J is TRBJ2-5; the D is unclear. The sequence was collected from a male donor with ankylosing spondylitis. Sequenced material: blood, either unsorted or a sorted T cell fraction (not recorded which). The CDR3 loop is CASSLNAGPLGETQYF. CDR3 sequence (DNA): TGCGCCAGCAGCTTGAATGCAGGACCATTAGGAGAGACCCAGTACTTC. The variable domain in full, completed from reference TRBV5-1 and TRBJ2-5, reads KAGVTQTPRYLIKTRGQQVTLSCSPISGHRSVSWYQQTPGQGLQFLFEYFSETQRNKGNFPGRFSGRQFSNSRSEMNVSTLELGDSALYLCASSLNAGPLGETQYFGPGTRLLVL.